This T cell receptor (beta chain) was sequenced in a study of identical twins. Findings and limits, study-wide: Fewer insertions characterized abundant cord blood beta clonotypes, whereas memory repertoires showed none.

Each cDNA held unique molecular identifiers, and template switching gave it a universal primer site. TCRdb ran MiXCR on the 5' RACE reads and lists one entry per CDR3 protein. This table holds hundreds of thousands of distinct CDR3 sequences, less than 7% found once. The CDR3 has 15 amino acids. J gave up 1 base and V 9 bases, and 10 bases lay outside the gene matches. Germline lookup yields CDR1 ENHRY and CDR2 SYGVKD. This clonotype has only a few counts. Its antigen is not identified. Healthy Caucasians were all of the donors. Sequencing input: naive T cells sorted from blood. The gene calls are TRBV10-3 and TRBJ1-1; 8 nucleotides line up with TRBD1. The sequence derives from a young man in good health. The CDR3 DNA sequence: TGTGCCATTTCCCCTAATACAGGGGGGAACACTGAAGCTTTCTTT. Protein: CAISPNTGGNTEAFF.